These T cell receptor beta chains were read from a single sample in a study of identical twins. One entry per CDR3 protein results from TCRdb running MiXCR on the 5' RACE reads. Altogether just over 450,000 distinct CDR3 sequences are present, 13% to 15% being singletons, with the ten largest covering approximately 0.52%. These sequences were also reported in another study, on yellow fever vaccine responses in identical twins.

The sequenced material came from CD4+ T cells sorted from blood. These receptor sequences come from a woman younger than 30 in good health. Each CDR3 is given with its conserved first and last residue. A D gene is named only where the DNA matches it firmly. Expanded clones get a size class; other rows say once, few or many, or leave the size out.

clone size: few
J gene: TRBJ2-3
V gene: TRBV7-2
D gene: NA
CDR3 protein: CASSRTGYSDTQYF
CDR3 DNA: TGTGCCAGCAGCCGCACTGGGTACTCAGATACGCAGTATTTT

clone size: NA
J gene: TRBJ2-1
V gene: TRBV2
D gene: TRBD2
CDR3 protein: CASSDAGGYNEQFF
CDR3 DNA: TGTGCCAGCAGTGACGCGGGGGGCTACAATGAGCAGTTCTTC

clone size: few
J gene: TRBJ2-7
V gene: TRBV25-1
D gene: NA
CDR3 protein: CATTQGLYEQYF
CDR3 DNA: TGTGCCACGACTCAGGGCCTCTACGAGCAGTACTTC

clone size: NA
J gene: TRBJ2-3
V gene: TRBV6-2/TRBV6-3
D gene: NA
CDR3 protein: CASSYERTQYF
CDR3 DNA: TGTGCCAGCAGTTACGAGCGTACGCAGTATTTT

clone size: NA
J gene: TRBJ2-1
V gene: TRBV10-3
D gene: NA
CDR3 protein: CAISRGSNEQFF
CDR3 DNA: TGTGCCATCAGCCGAGGGAGCAATGAGCAGTTCTTC

clone size: NA
J gene: TRBJ2-5
V gene: TRBV9
D gene: NA
CDR3 protein: CASSWGDEETQYF
CDR3 DNA: TGTGCCAGCAGCTGGGGGGACGAAGAGACCCAGTACTTC

clone size: few
J gene: TRBJ2-3
V gene: TRBV7-2
D gene: TRBD2
CDR3 protein: CASSLGRGGADTQYF
CDR3 DNA: TGTGCCAGCAGCTTGGGGCGGGGAGGGGCAGATACGCAGTATTTT

clone size: few
J gene: TRBJ2-2
V gene: TRBV5-1
D gene: NA
CDR3 protein: CASSGNRGGTGELFF
CDR3 DNA: TGCGCCAGCAGCGGAAACAGGGGAGGGACCGGGGAGCTGTTTTTT

clone size: few
J gene: TRBJ2-5
V gene: TRBV7-2
D gene: TRBD2
CDR3 protein: CASRPGTSGRRETQYF
CDR3 DNA: TGTGCCAGCAGGCCCGGGACTAGCGGGAGGCGAGAGACCCAGTACTTC

clone size: NA
J gene: TRBJ2-2
V gene: TRBV6-5
D gene: NA
CDR3 protein: CASSYSVQGTGELFF
CDR3 DNA: TGTGCCAGCAGTTACTCGGTGCAGGGGACCGGGGAGCTGTTTTTT

clone size: NA
J gene: TRBJ2-2
V gene: TRBV6-5
D gene: NA
CDR3 protein: CASSSSGHTGELFF
CDR3 DNA: TGTGCCAGCAGCTCCTCGGGACACACCGGGGAGCTGTTTTTT

clone size: few
J gene: TRBJ2-1
V gene: TRBV7-8
D gene: NA
CDR3 protein: CASSLKIRDTTYNEQFF
CDR3 DNA: TGTGCCAGCAGCTTAAAGATCCGGGACACCACCTACAATGAGCAGTTCTTC

clone size: NA
J gene: TRBJ2-1
V gene: TRBV2
D gene: NA
CDR3 protein: CASSGPGGNEQFF
CDR3 DNA: TGTGCCAGCAGTGGTCCTGGGGGAAATGAGCAGTTCTTC

clone size: few
J gene: TRBJ2-3
V gene: TRBV28
D gene: TRBD2
CDR3 protein: CASSSFPGLAEDTQYF
CDR3 DNA: TGTGCCAGCAGTTCTTTTCCGGGACTAGCAGAAGATACGCAGTATTTT

clone size: many
J gene: TRBJ2-1
V gene: TRBV5-6
D gene: NA
CDR3 protein: CASRMTGFNEQFF
CDR3 DNA: TGTGCCAGCAGGATGACCGGATTCAATGAGCAGTTCTTC

clone size: few
J gene: TRBJ1-5
V gene: TRBV7-9
D gene: NA
CDR3 protein: CASSLDSGNNQPQHF
CDR3 DNA: TGTGCCAGCAGCTTAGATTCGGGGAACAATCAGCCCCAGCATTTT

clone size: NA
J gene: TRBJ2-7
V gene: TRBV20-1
D gene: TRBD1
CDR3 protein: CSARTGGFYEQYF
CDR3 DNA: TGCAGTGCACGGACAGGGGGCTTCTACGAGCAGTACTTC

clone size: NA
J gene: TRBJ2-3
V gene: TRBV6-1
D gene: NA
CDR3 protein: CASREGTQYF
CDR3 DNA: TGTGCCAGCAGGGAAGGAACGCAGTATTTT

clone size: few
J gene: TRBJ2-4
V gene: TRBV11-2
D gene: NA
CDR3 protein: CASSLAPGTLPKNIQYF
CDR3 DNA: TGTGCCAGCAGCTTAGCCCCCGGAACCCTACCCAAAAACATTCAGTACTTC

clone size: few
J gene: TRBJ2-1
V gene: TRBV5-8
D gene: NA
CDR3 protein: CASSLGGASEQFF
CDR3 DNA: TGTGCCAGCAGTCTTGGGGGGGCGAGTGAGCAGTTCTTC

clone size: few
J gene: TRBJ2-6
V gene: TRBV20-1
D gene: NA
CDR3 protein: CSARRPGANVLTF
CDR3 DNA: TGCAGTGCTAGACGTCCTGGGGCCAACGTCCTGACTTTC

clone size: NA
J gene: TRBJ2-7
V gene: TRBV5-1
D gene: TRBD1
CDR3 protein: CASSPSGTGAPREQYF
CDR3 DNA: TGCGCCAGCAGCCCCTCAGGGACAGGGGCTCCCAGAGAGCAGTACTTC

clone size: few
J gene: TRBJ2-3
V gene: TRBV7-2
D gene: TRBD2
CDR3 protein: CASSLARGADTQYF
CDR3 DNA: TGTGCCAGCAGCTTAGCTCGGGGGGCAGATACGCAGTATTTT

clone size: NA
J gene: TRBJ2-2
V gene: TRBV20-1
D gene: TRBD2
CDR3 protein: CSARGTPGGAGELFF
CDR3 DNA: TGCAGTGCTAGAGGGACCCCGGGGGGGGCCGGGGAGCTGTTTTTT

clone size: few
J gene: TRBJ1-4
V gene: TRBV30
D gene: NA
CDR3 protein: CAWSPDRTTNEKLFF
CDR3 DNA: TGTGCCTGGAGTCCAGACAGGACAACTAATGAAAAACTGTTTTTT

clone size: many
J gene: TRBJ2-7
V gene: TRBV11-2
D gene: TRBD1
CDR3 protein: CASSSRQGSYEQYF
CDR3 DNA: TGTGCCAGCAGTTCTCGACAGGGGAGCTACGAGCAGTACTTC

clone size: many
J gene: TRBJ2-3
V gene: TRBV12-3/TRBV12-4
D gene: NA
CDR3 protein: CASSLPLGTDTQYF
CDR3 DNA: TGTGCCAGCAGTTTGCCGCTTGGCACAGATACGCAGTATTTT

clone size: few
J gene: TRBJ2-5
V gene: TRBV7-8
D gene: TRBD2
CDR3 protein: CASSPLEGSGAQYF
CDR3 DNA: TGTGCCAGCAGCCCCCTGGAGGGTAGCGGGGCACAGTACTTC

clone size: few
J gene: TRBJ1-3
V gene: TRBV7-2
D gene: NA
CDR3 protein: CASSLESGNTIYF
CDR3 DNA: TGTGCCAGCAGCTTAGAATCCGGAAACACCATATATTTT

clone size: few
J gene: TRBJ1-1
V gene: TRBV7-6
D gene: NA
CDR3 protein: CASSSLRDTEAFF
CDR3 DNA: TGTGCCAGCAGCTCCCTCCGGGACACTGAAGCTTTCTTT

clone size: few
J gene: TRBJ2-1
V gene: TRBV10-3
D gene: NA
CDR3 protein: CAIRDGSRNEQFF
CDR3 DNA: TGTGCCATCAGGGATGGGTCTAGGAATGAGCAGTTCTTC

clone size: few
J gene: TRBJ2-7
V gene: TRBV3-1
D gene: TRBD1
CDR3 protein: CASSHLGRGNSYEQYF
CDR3 DNA: TGTGCCAGCAGCCATTTGGGCAGGGGGAATTCCTACGAGCAGTACTTC

clone size: NA
J gene: TRBJ2-5
V gene: TRBV5-6
D gene: NA
CDR3 protein: CASSLIRGALLQETQYF
CDR3 DNA: TGTGCCAGCAGCTTGATCCGGGGCGCACTCCTGCAAGAGACCCAGTACTTC

clone size: few
J gene: TRBJ2-1
V gene: TRBV30
D gene: NA
CDR3 protein: CAWSVGTASYNEQFF
CDR3 DNA: TGTGCCTGGAGTGTAGGGACCGCCTCCTACAATGAGCAGTTCTTC

clone size: few
J gene: TRBJ1-1
V gene: TRBV5-5
D gene: TRBD1
CDR3 protein: CASSARGQLNTEAFF
CDR3 DNA: TGTGCCAGCAGCGCCAGGGGACAGTTGAACACTGAAGCTTTCTTT

clone size: few
J gene: TRBJ2-5
V gene: TRBV20-1
D gene: NA
CDR3 protein: CSARARWVLETQYF
CDR3 DNA: TGCAGTGCTAGAGCTCGTTGGGTTCTCGAGACCCAGTACTTC

clone size: few
J gene: TRBJ2-3
V gene: TRBV29-1
D gene: NA
CDR3 protein: CSGEKRGGFTDTQYF
CDR3 DNA: TGCAGCGGCGAAAAAAGGGGGGGATTCACAGATACGCAGTATTTT

clone size: many
J gene: TRBJ1-3
V gene: TRBV27
D gene: NA
CDR3 protein: CASSFRGGSGNTIYF
CDR3 DNA: TGTGCCAGCAGTTTTAGGGGGGGTTCTGGAAACACCATATATTTT

clone size: few
J gene: TRBJ2-5
V gene: TRBV3-1
D gene: TRBD2
CDR3 protein: CASSQRLGTSGGPYRTQYF
CDR3 DNA: TGTGCCAGCAGCCAAAGACTTGGGACTAGCGGGGGGCCTTATCGGACCCAGTACTTC

clone size: NA
J gene: TRBJ2-3
V gene: TRBV12-3/TRBV12-4
D gene: TRBD2
CDR3 protein: CASTAGAPDTQYF
CDR3 DNA: TGTGCCAGCACTGCGGGAGCCCCAGATACGCAGTATTTT

clone size: few
J gene: TRBJ1-6
V gene: TRBV27
D gene: NA
CDR3 protein: CASSFRQGSSPLHF
CDR3 DNA: TGTGCCAGCAGTTTTCGTCAGGGAAGTTCACCCCTCCACTTT

clone size: NA
J gene: TRBJ2-1
V gene: TRBV20-1
D gene: TRBD2
CDR3 protein: CSAPQTSGANNEQFF
CDR3 DNA: TGCAGTGCTCCCCAGACTAGCGGGGCCAACAATGAGCAGTTCTTC

clone size: few
J gene: TRBJ2-5
V gene: TRBV20-1
D gene: NA
CDR3 protein: CSATRKETQYF
CDR3 DNA: TGCAGTGCTACTAGAAAAGAGACCCAGTACTTC

clone size: few
J gene: TRBJ2-3
V gene: TRBV9
D gene: NA
CDR3 protein: CASTNLGDTQYF
CDR3 DNA: TGTGCCAGCACCAACCTTGGGGATACGCAGTATTTT

clone size: few
J gene: TRBJ2-3
V gene: TRBV7-2
D gene: TRBD2
CDR3 protein: CASSLVLAGGPLDTQYF
CDR3 DNA: TGTGCCAGCAGCTTGGTACTAGCGGGAGGGCCTTTAGATACGCAGTATTTT

clone size: few
J gene: TRBJ2-1
V gene: TRBV6-2/TRBV6-3
D gene: NA
CDR3 protein: CASRPNPFEQFF
CDR3 DNA: TGTGCCAGCAGACCCAACCCGTTCGAGCAGTTCTTC

clone size: few
J gene: TRBJ2-7
V gene: TRBV5-1
D gene: NA
CDR3 protein: CASRTDHYEQYF
CDR3 DNA: TGCGCCAGCAGGACAGATCACTACGAGCAGTACTTC

clone size: few
J gene: TRBJ2-1
V gene: TRBV12-3/TRBV12-4
D gene: NA
CDR3 protein: CASSFDPAWSVPYNEQFF
CDR3 DNA: TGTGCCAGCAGTTTCGACCCTGCTTGGAGTGTTCCCTACAATGAGCAGTTCTTC

clone size: NA
J gene: TRBJ2-1
V gene: TRBV6-1
D gene: NA
CDR3 protein: CASSESGAPLNEQFF
CDR3 DNA: TGTGCCAGCAGTGAAAGCGGAGCCCCCTTGAATGAGCAGTTCTTC

clone size: NA
J gene: TRBJ2-7
V gene: TRBV20-1
D gene: TRBD2
CDR3 protein: CSASTSGGAFEQYF
CDR3 DNA: TGCAGTGCTAGCACTAGCGGGGGGGCCTTCGAGCAGTACTTC

clone size: NA
J gene: TRBJ2-1
V gene: TRBV6-2/TRBV6-3
D gene: NA
CDR3 protein: CASSFEGLKRLF
CDR3 DNA: TGTGCCAGCAGTTTTGAAGGACTAAAGCGGCTCTTC

clone size: many
J gene: TRBJ2-7
V gene: TRBV12-3/TRBV12-4
D gene: NA
CDR3 protein: CASSISGASYEQYF
CDR3 DNA: TGTGCCAGCAGCATTAGCGGAGCCAGCTACGAGCAGTACTTC

clone size: few
J gene: TRBJ2-3
V gene: TRBV7-2
D gene: NA
CDR3 protein: CASSALYDTQYF
CDR3 DNA: TGTGCCAGCAGCGCCCTTTACGATACGCAGTATTTT